The next 24 T cell receptor delta chains were all read from a single sample in a study of gamma-delta chains in newborns, infants, children. TCRdb applied CATT to the reads for clone calling. The profile covers under 7,000 delta-chain clones, with around 11% appearing a single time and 7.1% taken by the ten largest. Sequencing was performed on blood. These receptors were taken from a child who was a newborn, infant or young child, either healthy, febrile or measles-vaccinated (not recorded which).

This clone showed up just a few times. A junction boundary mismatches the germline segment, possibly from a read error. Other nucleotide sequences from this sample produce the same CDR3. The chain combines TRDV2 with TRDJ1; TRDD3 matches 12 bases. The germline CDR1 and CDR2 sequences are GEAIGNYY and EKD. CDR3 length: 18 residues. Here the CDR3 reads CACDTLILGDTHTDKLIF. Here the CDR3 DNA reads TGCGCCTGTGACACCCTGATACTGGGGGATACCCACACCGATAAACTCATCTTT.

This clone rates as medium-sized. The chain is built from TRDV2 and TRDJ1; no reliable D call. CDR1 is GEAIGNYY, CDR2 EKD, per germline. The CDR3 has 14 residues. Trimming stripped 3 bases from V and 4 bases from J, with 14 bases between. The CDR3 region has the DNA TGTGCCTGTGACCCCCTTATTAGGGGCGATAAACTCATCTTT. Its protein is CACDPLIRGDKLIF.

The genes are TRDV2 and TRDJ1, with 11 bases identical to TRDD3. TCRdb lists no J gene, so it was determined here by aligning the DNA to germline. CDR1 is GEAIGNYY, CDR2 EKD, per germline. The CDR3 consists of 17 residues. V was pared by 2 bases and J by 0 bases, with 7 bases of the junction left unmatched. CDR3 nucleotides: TGTGCCTGTGACATACTGGGGGATATTGAGTACACCGATAAACTCATCTTT. Amino acid sequence: CACDILGDIEYTDKLIF.

Details on this clone: At one end, the junction sequence differs from germline, possibly due to a read error. Other nucleotide sequences in the sample specify the same CDR3. The V call is TRDV2, the J call TRDJ1, with a weak D call TRDD3 (5 bases). Looked up from germline, CDR1 is GEAIGNYY and CDR2 is EKD. This CDR3 comprises 17 residues. CDR3 in DNA: TGTGCCTGCGACACGTTGATGGGTCGGGGAGACACCGATAAACTCATCTTT. This sequence encodes CACDTLMGRGDTDKLIF.

This clone was recorded a few times. This clone may be a read error of a much larger clone one base away. Other nucleotide sequences in the sample specify the same CDR3. The chain carries TRDV2 and TRDJ1; 7 nucleotides agree with TRDD3. With 3 bases clipped from V and 1 base from J, the junction kept 16 bases outside the gene matches. The CDR3 loop spans 18 amino acids. Looked up from germline, CDR1 is GEAIGNYY and CDR2 is EKD. The chain's CDR3 is CACDSLLGSNHATDKLIF. CDR3 DNA sequence: TGTGCCTGTGACTCCCTACTGGGGAGCAACCATGCCACCGATAAACTCATCTTT.

This clone was seen a few times. As DNA, the CDR3 is TGTGCCTGCGTTACGCTCAATCCTGGGCGAGACACCGATAAACTCATCTTT. Amino acids: CACVTLNPGRDTDKLIF. The chain has TRDV2 and TRDJ1; possibly TRDD3 for D (5 bases). This CDR3 is built from 17 residues. V lost 7 bases and J lost 0, with 23 bases in between. Germline V CDR1 and CDR2: GEAIGNYY, EKD.

This clone was picked up a small number of times. The rearrangement joins TRDV2 to TRDJ1; 13 bases align to TRDD3. The V and J ends lost 3 bases and 0 bases, in that order; junction bases with no gene match: 21. This CDR3 has 22 residues. Germline lookup yields CDR1 GEAIGNYY and CDR2 EKD. In nucleotides, the CDR3 is TGTGCCTGTGACTCTGTTCGCGCCGTCGTACTGGGGGATACGCGGGACACCGATAAACTCATCTTT. This gives the protein CACDSVRAVVLGDTRDTDKLIF.

The chain has TRDV2 and TRDJ1; TRDD3 agrees at 10 bases. No J gene was available from TCRdb, and it was assigned here by a germline match of the DNA. The length of the CDR3 is 20 residues. CDR1 is GEAIGNYY and CDR2 is EKD in the germline V gene. The junction had 18 bases not matched to a gene; V was cut back by 3 bases and J by 0 bases. Here the CDR3 DNA reads TGTGCCTGTGACGACCTTTCTTCCGCAAAAACTGGGGGATACACCGATAAACTCATCTTT. This sequence encodes CACDDLSSAKTGGYTDKLIF.

This clone has only a few counts. Written as DNA, the CDR3 is TGTGCCTGTGACACGGTGGGCCTGGGGGATACGAGGAACACCGATAAACTCATCTTT. It yields the protein CACDTVGLGDTRNTDKLIF. The chain carries TRDV2 and TRDJ1, with 12 bases fitting TRDD3. The J gene was not available in TCRdb and was assigned here by matching the DNA to germline segments. This CDR3 is 19 amino acids long. J was trimmed by 0 bases and V by 1 base; bases with no gene match: 11. CDR1 is GEAIGNYY, CDR2 EKD, per germline.

This clone was seen more than once but under ten times. V usage is TRDV2 and J usage is TRDJ3, with 11 bases that match TRDD3. This CDR3 has 20 amino acids. Germline assignment: CDR1 GEAIGNYY and CDR2 EKD. The V gene end was trimmed by 2 bases and the J gene end by 0 bases; junction bases not matched to a gene: 8. In DNA, the CDR3 is TGTGCCTGTGACAAAGTACTGGGGGATAAAAGCTCCTGGGACACCCGACAGATGTTTTTC. Its protein product is CACDKVLGDKSSWDTRQMFF.

This chain joins TRDV2 and TRDJ3; maybe TRDD3 (5 bases). The CDR3 extends over 17 amino acids. CDR1 is GEAIGNYY and CDR2 is EKD in the germline V gene. The ends were cut back, 3 bases at V and 7 bases at J, with 18 bases in the middle. The CDR3 sequence is CACDGVGQPLDTRQMFF. DNA for the CDR3: TGTGCCTGTGACGGGGTGGGGCAACCACTTGACACCCGACAGATGTTTTTC.

With regard to this clone: This CDR3 is also generated by other DNA sequences in the sample. The chain has TRDV2 and TRDJ3; D is undetermined. The CDR3 has 18 amino acids. V dropped 0 bases and J dropped 0 bases, with 11 bases sitting between them. Germline-derived CDR1 and CDR2 are GEAIGNYY and EKD. This CDR3 reads CACDTAGLSSWDTRQMFF. In DNA form, the CDR3 reads TGTGCCTGTGACACCGCGGGGCTGAGCTCCTGGGACACCCGACAGATGTTTTTC.

This clone is medium-sized within its sample. The V and J genes are TRDV2 and TRDJ2; 10 nucleotides agree with TRDD3. V dropped 0 bases and J dropped 0; count of bases not matched to a gene: 15. This CDR3 comprises 21 residues. The germline V gene encodes CDR1 GEAIGNYY and CDR2 EKD. The CDR3 region has the DNA TGTGCCTGTGACACCGGGGGAACTGGGGGATTCATTTTAGCTTTGACAGCACAACTCTTCTTT. Translated: CACDTGGTGGFILALTAQLFF.

TRDV2 is the V gene, and the J gene was not called; TRDD3 was called by the table and not checked on the DNA. From germline, CDR1 is GEAIGNYY and CDR2 EKD. This CDR3 region has 15 residues. The CDR3 DNA reads TGTGCCTGTGACACCGTTGTTCCGGGGGATGCGGGGCTCATCTTT. Amino acids: CACDTVVPGDAGLIF.

This clone was seen more than once but under ten times. Compared with germline, one end of the junction differs, possibly owing to a read error. The DNA for the CDR3 is TGTGCCTGTGACACTGGGGGAATCGGCAGCTCCTGGGACACCCGAAAGATGTTTTTC. This encodes CACDTGGIGSSWDTRKMFF. The rearrangement links TRDV2 to TRDJ3, with TRDD3 matching 7 bases. The J gene, absent from TCRdb, was called here by matching the DNA to germline. The CDR3 covers 19 residues. The germline V gene encodes CDR1 GEAIGNYY and CDR2 EKD.

This clone counts as medium-sized (0.01 to 0.1%). The gene calls are TRDV2 and TRDJ1, with D possibly matching TRDD3 (6 bases). Germline CDR1 and CDR2: GEAIGNYY and EKD. CDR3 size: 14 residues. Trimming pared 1 base from V and 4 bases from J, leaving 12 bases between. This chain's CDR3 is CACDTVGGHDKLIF. The CDR3 DNA follows: TGTGCCTGTGACACTGTTGGGGGTCACGATAAACTCATCTTT.

In this sample, this clone turned up a few times. The V call is TRDV2, the J call TRDJ1, with 8 bases aligning to TRDD3. Trimming at V came to 3 bases and at J to 0 bases, leaving 23 bases not matched to a gene. The CDR3 extends over 21 amino acids. The germline V gene encodes CDR1 GEAIGNYY and CDR2 EKD. CDR3 coding DNA: TGTGCCTGTGACGCATTAAACCCCCGAGCTGGGGGAGGCCTGTACACCGATAAACTCATCTTT. Its protein is CACDALNPRAGGGLYTDKLIF.

The J gene was reported as TRDJ1; the V gene went uncalled; the table names TRDD3, a call not compared with the DNA. The CDR3 loop spans 15 amino acids. The CDR3 nucleotides are TGTGCCTGTGACAAGCTGTGGGGCCCTACCGATCAACTCATCTTT. This translates into CACDKLWGPTDQLIF.

This clone was observed a few times. The same CDR3 is also encoded by other DNA sequences in this sample. This chain connects TRDV2 to TRDJ3; the match to TRDD3 covers 7 bases. Germline lookup yields CDR1 GEAIGNYY and CDR2 EKD. CDR3 length: 19 residues. V dropped 1 base and J dropped 0; count of bases not matched to a gene: 8. The DNA of the CDR3 is TGTGCCTGTGACACTGGGGGAATCGGCAGCTCCTGGGACACCCGACAGATGTTTTTC. This encodes CACDTGGIGSSWDTRQMFF.

The V call is TRDV2, the J call TRDJ1; TRDD3 matches 10 bases. The germline V gene encodes CDR1 GEAIGNYY and CDR2 EKD. The CDR3 contains 18 residues. V shed 1 base and J 0 bases; nucleotides not matched to a gene: 10. The CDR3 loop is CACDTLGDINGYTDKLIF. The CDR3 DNA reads TGTGCCTGTGACACTCTGGGGGATATCAACGGGTACACCGATAAACTCATCTTT.

With regard to this clone: Since a much larger clone is just one base distant, this may be a read error. This sequence joins TRDV2 and TRDJ1; TRDD3 matches 10 bases. TCRdb is silent on the J gene; assignment here came from matching the DNA to germline. The CDR3 is 22 amino acids. J lost 1 base, V lost 6 bases, and 28 bases had no gene match. Per germline, CDR1 GEAIGNYY and CDR2 EKD. This CDR3 is CACCIIPSAYWGIHFVTDKLIF. The CDR3 region has the DNA TGTGCCTGTTGCATCATTCCTAGCGCGTACTGGGGGATTCATTTCGTCACCGATAAACTCATCTTT.

A word on this clone: The junction differs from germline at one of its ends, possibly a read error. This sequence joins TRDV2 and TRDJ3, with TRDD3 matching over 11 bases. This CDR3 is 19 amino acids long. CDR1 GEAIGNYY and CDR2 EKD come from the germline V gene. DNA for the CDR3: TGTGCCTGTGACTCAGTACTGGGGGATAGGTCCTGGGACGCCCGACAGATGTTTTTC. This gives the protein CACDSVLGDRSWDARQMFF.

This clone was counted a few times. The J gene is TRDJ1, the V gene TRDV2; possible D gene TRDD3, 7 bases. The V and J ends lost 0 bases and 0 bases respectively, with 28 bases between them. Germline lookup yields CDR1 GEAIGNYY and CDR2 EKD. The length of the CDR3 is 21 residues. CDR3: CACDTVKSYASGDSDTDKLIF. CDR3 in DNA: TGTGCCTGTGACACCGTGAAGTCCTACGCCTCGGGGGATTCGGACACCGATAAACTCATCTTT.

This clone turned up a few times. The same CDR3 also results from other DNA sequences found in this sample. V gene TRDV2 combines with J gene TRDJ3; maybe TRDD3 (6 bases). The V gene lost 0 bases and the J gene lost 0 bases, with 11 bases spanning the gap. The CDR3 extends over 18 amino acids. Germline V gives CDR1 GEAIGNYY, CDR2 EKD. CDR3 residues: CACDTAGESSWDTRQMFF. The CDR3 DNA sequence: TGTGCCTGTGACACCGCGGGGGAAAGCTCCTGGGACACCCGACAGATGTTTTTC.